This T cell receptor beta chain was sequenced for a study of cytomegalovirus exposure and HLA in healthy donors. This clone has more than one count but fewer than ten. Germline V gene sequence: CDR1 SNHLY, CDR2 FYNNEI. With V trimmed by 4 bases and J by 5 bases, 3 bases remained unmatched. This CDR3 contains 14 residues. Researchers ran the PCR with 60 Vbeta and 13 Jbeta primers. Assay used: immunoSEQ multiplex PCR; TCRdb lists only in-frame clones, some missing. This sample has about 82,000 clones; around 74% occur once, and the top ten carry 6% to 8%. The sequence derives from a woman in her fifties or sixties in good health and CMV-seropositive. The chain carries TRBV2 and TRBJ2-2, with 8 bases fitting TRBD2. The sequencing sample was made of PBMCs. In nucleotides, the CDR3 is TGTGCCAGCAGTGTGGGCGGGAGGACCGGGGAGCTGTTTTTT. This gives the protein CASSVGGRTGELFF.